The 23 T cell receptor beta chains below were found in one sample sequenced in a study of CD8+ T cells in alopecia areata. RNA was isolated and reverse transcribed to cDNA, the sequencing template. Using immunoSEQ multiplex PCR, the repertoire was profiled, and TCRdb retains in-frame clones only, with some absent. The repertoire holds about 270,000 clones, with 60% as singletons. Documented treatment: oral pan-JAK inhibitor, 5-10 mg twice daily. This material consisted of CD4+ T cells sorted from blood, taken at week 52, from a patient treated with tofacitinib. The receptors here all came from a human donor with alopecia areata.

This chain uses TRBV9 with TRBJ1-1; D is possibly TRBD1 (6 bases). Germline lookup yields CDR1 SGDLS and CDR2 YYNGEE. The V end was cut by 6 bases, the J end by 5 bases, with 8 bases between. The CDR3 contains 11 residues. The DNA of the CDR3 is TGTGCCAGCAAGGGGGGGACTGAAGCTTTCTTT. Amino acid sequence: CASKGGTEAFF.

This clone was seen a single time. The rearrangement uses TRBV29-1 and TRBJ1-1; no clear D. Trimming removed 6 bases from V and 5 bases from J, with 16 bases in between. Germline CDR1 reads SQVTM; CDR2 reads ANQGSEA. The CDR3 is made up of 13 amino acids. CDR3 sequence (DNA): TGCAGCGTAACAAGGAGGGCTGGGACTGAAGCTTTCTTT. It specifies CSVTRRAGTEAFF.

This clone was recorded a few times. J is TRBJ1-2 and V is TRBV6-6; D not certain. This CDR3 contains 14 residues. The ends were cut back, 3 bases at V and 6 bases at J, with 14 bases in the middle. Germline V gene sequence: CDR1 MNHNY, CDR2 SVGAGI (reference sequence). Here the CDR3 DNA reads TGTGCCAGCAGTTATCTGGGCCTGGACCATGGCTACACCTTC. Translating it yields CASSYLGLDHGYTF.

This clone was detected a few times. V gene TRBV10-1 combines with J gene TRBJ2-7; D call uncertain. Germline lookup yields CDR1 WNHNN and CDR2 SYGVQD (reference sequence). V was cut by 0 bases and J by 6 bases, with 9 bases left in between. The CDR3 spans 13 residues. The CDR3 DNA reads as TGCGCCAGCAGTGAGTCTGGACGTGGCGAGCAGTACTTC. It codes for CASSESGRGEQYF.

In DNA form, the CDR3 reads TGTGCCAGCAGCTGGGGGCAAGAGACCCAGTACTTC. Amino acid sequence: CASSWGQETQYF. The chain uses TRBV7-2 and TRBJ2-5, with D perhaps matching TRBD1 or TRBD2 (5 bases each). This CDR3 has 12 amino acids. The germline V gene has CDR1 SGHTA and CDR2 FQGNSA. Trimming removed 4 bases at V and 2 bases at J, with 5 bases between.

The chain uses TRBV29-1 and TRBJ1-1, with D possibly TRBD1 on 6 matching bases. Germline CDR1 reads SQVTM; CDR2 reads ANQGSEA. V gave up 6 bases and J gave up 7 bases, with 12 bases separating them. The CDR3 is 11 residues long. The CDR3 loop reads CSVGGPLEAFF. For the CDR3, the DNA is TGCAGCGTGGGGGGGCCCCTTGAAGCTTTCTTT. Full variable domain (remainder filled in from reference TRBV29-1 and TRBJ1-1): SAVISQKPSRDICQRGTSLTIQCQVDSQVTMMFWYRQQPGQSLTLIATANQGSEATYESGFVIDKFPISRPNLTFSTLTVSNMSPEDSSIYLCSVGGPLEAFFGQGTRLTVV.

V usage is TRBV6-5 and J usage is TRBJ1-1; no clear D gene. Germline V gene sequence: CDR1 MNHEY, CDR2 SVGAGI. V gave up 8 bases and J gave up 4 bases, with 11 bases separating them. The CDR3 loop spans 12 amino acids. The CDR3 DNA reads TGTGCCAGCCGTAGTGGAAGCACTGAAGCTTTCTTT. This gives the protein CASRSGSTEAFF.

The V gene is TRBV29-1, the J gene TRBJ2-1; 8 bases agree with TRBD1. V lost 6 bases to trimming and J lost 0 bases; unmatched junction nucleotides: 7. CDR1 SQVTM and CDR2 ANQGSEA come from the germline V gene. This CDR3 is built from 15 residues. CDR3 in amino acids: CSVRTGLSSYNEQFF. The CDR3 region has the DNA TGCAGCGTAAGGACAGGGCTAAGCTCCTACAATGAGCAGTTCTTC.

The sample holds one count of this clone. The chain recombines TRBV7-6 with TRBJ2-7; 7 nucleotides agree with TRBD1. Germline V lookup: CDR1 SGHVS, CDR2 FNYEAQ. Trimming removed 1 base from V and 5 bases from J; junction bases left unmatched: 8. This CDR3 contains 15 residues. CDR3 residues: CASSLEGTARDEQYF. The CDR3 DNA is TGTGCCAGCAGCTTAGAAGGGACAGCTAGGGACGAGCAGTACTTC.

This clone has only a few counts. J is TRBJ2-3 and V is TRBV18; 8 bases agree with TRBD2. This CDR3 contains 18 residues. With 2 bases clipped from V and 0 bases from J, the junction kept 10 bases outside the gene matches. Germline CDR1 and CDR2: KGHSH and LQKENI. The CDR3 DNA is TGTGCCAGCTCACCAGCGGCGGGGGGCTCGACTAGCACAGATACGCAGTATTTT. Encoded protein: CASSPAAGGSTSTDTQYF.

The chain carries TRBV29-1 and TRBJ1-4, with D unclear. Germline CDR1 reads SQVTM; CDR2 reads ANQGSEA. Trimming pared 3 bases from V and 8 bases from J, leaving 13 bases between. CDR3 length: 13 residues. This CDR3 is CSVDSGPSEKLFF. CDR3 coding DNA: TGCAGCGTTGATTCGGGCCCATCGGAAAAACTGTTTTTT.

V and J are TRBV10-3 and TRBJ2-3; D remains unclear. The V gene lost 4 bases and the J gene lost 1 base, with 0 bases spanning the gap. Per the germline V gene, CDR1 is ENHRY and CDR2 is SYGVKD. The CDR3 spans 11 residues. Here the CDR3 reads CAISGTDTQYF. The CDR3 DNA reads as TGTGCCATCAGTGGCACAGATACGCAGTATTTT.

The rearrangement uses TRBV19 and TRBJ1-2, with no clear D. Trimming removed 3 bases from V and 7 bases from J, with 12 bases in between. The CDR3 extends over 13 amino acids. The V gene's germline CDR1 is LNHDA and CDR2 SQIVND (reference sequence). The CDR3 nucleotides read TGTGCCAGTAGTATCCCGTCATCGCTTGGCTACACCTTC. Its protein product is CASSIPSSLGYTF. Filled out from reference TRBV19 and TRBJ1-2, the complete variable domain reads DGGITQSPKYLFRKEGQNVTLSCEQNLNHDAMYWYRQDPGQGLRLIYYSQIVNDFQKGDIAEGYSVSREKKESFPLTVTSAQKNPTAFYLCASSIPSSLGYTFGSGTRLTVV.

This rearrangement joins TRBV10-3 to TRBJ1-2, with D uncertain. Germline V gene lookup returns CDR1 ENHRY and CDR2 SYGVKD. The CDR3 length is 13 residues. V was trimmed by 9 bases and J by 1 base, leaving 12 bases between them. The CDR3 DNA reads TGTGCCATTCGGACGGGCGATAACTATGGCTACACCTTC. Its translation is CAIRTGDNYGYTF.

V and J are TRBV9 and TRBJ1-1; D may be TRBD1 (6 bases). The V end lost 3 bases, the J end lost 4 bases, and 10 bases lay between the germline ends. There are 13 residues in the CDR3. Germline-derived CDR1 and CDR2 are SGDLS and YYNGEE. The CDR3, as DNA: TGTGCCAGCAGCGCCACAGGGCCCACTGAAGCTTTCTTT. Residues: CASSATGPTEAFF.

This clone was detected only a few times. This chain connects TRBV5-1 to TRBJ2-7; 9 bases agree with TRBD1. V was pared by 0 bases and J by 6 bases, with 4 bases of the junction left unmatched. Germline-derived CDR1 and CDR2 are SGHRS and YFSETQ. This CDR3 is 14 amino acids long. As DNA, the CDR3 is TGCGCCAGCAGCTTGGAGGCACAGGGGGCCGAGCAGTACTTC. Translated: CASSLEAQGAEQYF. Drawing the rest from reference TRBV5-1 and TRBJ2-7, the complete variable domain is KAGVTQTPRYLIKTRGQQVTLSCSPISGHRSVSWYQQTPGQGLQFLFEYFSETQRNKGNFPGRFSGRQFSNSRSEMNVSTLELGDSALYLCASSLEAQGAEQYFGPGTRLTVT.

In the case of this clone: The identical CDR3 is also encoded by other nucleotide sequences in the sample. This rearrangement joins TRBV5-4 to TRBJ2-7; D possibly corresponds to TRBD1 (6 bases). This CDR3 is 13 amino acids long. The germline V gene has CDR1 SGHNT and CDR2 YYREEE (reference sequence). V lost 1 base and J 4 bases, leaving 9 bases between the germline ends. CDR3 sequence (DNA): TGTGCCAGCAGCTTGCAGGGGTCATACGAGCAGTACTTC. Its protein product is CASSLQGSYEQYF.

This clone was seen only a few times. The V gene is TRBV27, the J gene TRBJ1-6; 7 nucleotides line up with TRBD1. J was trimmed by 4 bases and V by 5 bases; bases with no gene match: 14. Germline values: CDR1 MNHEY, CDR2 SMNVEV (reference sequence). The CDR3 extends over 18 amino acids. The CDR3 DNA reads TGTGCCAGCAGTCCATCAATGGGACAGCCCTCATATAATTCACCCCTCCACTTT. Amino acid sequence: CASSPSMGQPSYNSPLHF.

The rearrangement links TRBV7-9 to TRBJ2-5; D might be TRBD1 or TRBD2, each matching 6 bases. This CDR3 spans 14 amino acids. V shed 5 bases and J shed 5 bases, with 15 bases lying between them. Germline CDR1 reads SEHNR; CDR2 reads FQNEAQ (reference sequence). The CDR3 nucleotides read TGTGCCAGCAGCCAAGGAAGGGGGGCTGAGACCCAGTACTTC. Residues: CASSQGRGAETQYF.

J is TRBJ2-2 and V is TRBV4-2; 7 nucleotides align to TRBD1. The V gene end was trimmed by 4 bases and the J gene end by 1 base; junction bases not matched to a gene: 6. The CDR3 runs to 16 residues. The germline V gene has CDR1 LGHNA and CDR2 YNFKEQ. The CDR3 loop is CASSLPGQLNTGELFF. The CDR3 DNA reads as TGTGCCAGCAGCCTTCCGGGACAGCTGAACACCGGGGAGCTGTTTTTT.

The chain uses TRBV29-1 and TRBJ1-2; no firm D call. Germline CDR1 SQVTM, CDR2 ANQGSEA. The CDR3 covers 13 residues. V was shortened by 8 bases and J by 3 bases, with 16 bases between the two germline ends. For the CDR3, the DNA is TGCAGCATAACGTACTCGTGGGACTATGGCTACACCTTC. Residues: CSITYSWDYGYTF.

The chain has TRBV29-1 and TRBJ2-5; 7 bases are a match to TRBD1. The ends lost 5 bases at V and 0 bases at J; junction bases unmatched: 6. Germline V gene lookup returns CDR1 SQVTM and CDR2 ANQGSEA. The CDR3 is made up of 14 amino acids. The CDR3 sequence is CSVTGAVNQETQYF. The CDR3 DNA reads as TGCAGCGTTACAGGGGCTGTAAACCAAGAGACCCAGTACTTC.

This clone was recorded a few times. V usage is TRBV29-1 and J usage is TRBJ2-2; 7 bases are a match to TRBD1. The CDR3 is 14 residues long. CDR1 SQVTM and CDR2 ANQGSEA come from the germline V gene. Germline trimming cut 7 bases from V and 4 bases from J; bases unmatched to any gene: 9. CDR3 protein: CSARRQGSTGELFF. The CDR3 region has the DNA TGCAGCGCTAGGAGACAGGGTTCCACCGGGGAGCTGTTTTTT.